The 10 T cell receptor beta chains reported below all come from one sample, sequenced in a study of identical twins (dated by TCRdb to the mid-2010s). Library generation was performed with 5' RACE. Instrument used: Illumina HiSeq 2000. TCRdb trimmed public reads at Q25 via fastp, called clones via MiXCR and kept in-frame beta chains. Every distinct CDR3 protein forms one entry, paired with its most common genes and DNA. This sample gives some 600,000 distinct CDR3 sequences in total; just over 7% of them show up just once. The ten largest clones take up around 1.6% of the sample. These data were also filed under a second study, of yellow fever vaccine responses in identical twins.

Sequencing was carried out using PBMCs. Receptor source: a woman younger than 30 in good health.

This clonotype was counted ten times or more. The chain has TRBV7-9 and TRBJ2-3; D is uncertain. V shed 6 bases and J shed 2 bases, with 9 bases lying between them. Germline loops: CDR1 SEHNR, CDR2 FQNEAQ (reference sequence). The length of the CDR3 is 13 residues. CDR3 in amino acids: CASSLGFTDTQYF. CDR3 nucleotides: TGTGCCAGCAGTTTGGGGTTCACAGATACGCAGTATTTT.

This clonotype was counted ten times or more. V is TRBV7-8 and J is TRBJ1-5; TRBD1 aligns across 9 bases. CDR1 SGHVS and CDR2 FQNEAQ come from the germline V gene. This CDR3 comprises 15 residues. Trimming took 5 bases from V and 1 from J; bases not matched to a gene: 3. Written as DNA, the CDR3 is TGTGCCAGCAGCGAGGACAGGGGAAGCAATCAGCCCCAGCATTTT. Its protein product is CASSEDRGSNQPQHF.

This clonotype was seen a few times. This chain connects TRBV7-2 to TRBJ2-1, with D perhaps TRBD2 (6 bases). The germline CDR1 and CDR2 sequences are SGHTA and FQGNSA. This CDR3 has 16 amino acids. With 1 base removed from V and 4 bases from J, the gap between germline ends came to 14 bases. CDR3 sequence: CASSLGPGVIYNEQFF. The CDR3 DNA reads TGTGCCAGCAGCTTAGGGCCGGGAGTAATTTACAATGAGCAGTTCTTC.

This clonotype was seen many times. The V and J genes are TRBV6-5 and TRBJ2-1; D unresolved. The CDR3 is 13 amino acids. Trimming left V 2 bases short and J 9 bases short, with 11 bases between. Germline V gene data show CDR1 as MNHEY and CDR2 as SVGAGI. The DNA for the CDR3 is TGTGCCAGCAGTTACCACCCGCGGAGTGAGCAGTTCTTC. Translating gives CASSYHPRSEQFF.

The genes are TRBV7-7 and TRBJ2-3, with a possible D match to TRBD2 (5 bases). The CDR3 totals 15 residues. Per the germline V gene, CDR1 is SSHAT and CDR2 is FNYEAQ (reference sequence). The V and J ends lost 1 base and 6 bases respectively, with 14 bases between them. This CDR3 is CASSLGRDRMDTQYF. Written as DNA, the CDR3 is TGTGCCAGCAGCTTAGGCCGGGATCGGATGGATACGCAGTATTTT.

The J gene is TRBJ2-3, the V gene TRBV4-1; no definite D call. Germline V gene sequence: CDR1 MGHRA, CDR2 YSYEKL. V was pared by 2 bases and J by 0 bases, with 12 bases between. CDR3 length: 16 amino acids. This CDR3 reads CASSQPGGASTDTQYF. CDR3 nucleotide sequence: TGCGCCAGCAGCCAACCGGGCGGCGCTAGCACAGATACGCAGTATTTT.

In its sample, this clonotype was seen many times. The genes are TRBV12-3 or TRBV12-4 and TRBJ2-1, with 9 nucleotides matching TRBD1. This CDR3 comprises 15 residues. Losses at the gene ends were 2 bases for V and 6 bases for J; bases not matched to a gene: 5. CDR3 residues: CASSLSGTGSNEQFF. For the CDR3, the DNA is TGTGCCAGCAGTTTAAGCGGGACAGGGAGCAATGAGCAGTTCTTC.

This clonotype was seen at least ten times. The V gene is TRBV4-1, the J gene TRBJ1-1, with D hard to call. This CDR3 is 15 amino acids long. Germline V CDR1 and CDR2: MGHRA, YSYEKL. V lost 3 bases and J 0 bases, leaving 11 bases between the germline ends. As DNA, the CDR3 is TGCGCCAGCAGCCACCGGGCATCAATGAACACTGAAGCTTTCTTT. This translates into CASSHRASMNTEAFF.

As to this clonotype: One junction end does not reproduce the germline sequence, and a read error may be involved. V gene TRBV3-1 combines with J gene TRBJ2-1; D remains unclear. The CDR3 loop spans 13 amino acids. Germline CDR1 and CDR2: LGHDT and YNNKEL (reference sequence). The CDR3 DNA is TGTGCCAGCAGCCAACTCCCTGGGAATGAGCATTTCTTC. Residues: CASSQLPGNEHFF.

The sample holds many counts of this clonotype. V and J are TRBV5-1 and TRBJ1-6; 7 bases line up with TRBD1. With 0 bases clipped from V and 10 bases from J, the junction kept 4 bases outside the gene matches. Germline assignment: CDR1 SGHRS and CDR2 YFSETQ. The CDR3 is 14 amino acids. CDR3 region: CASSLGQGVSPLHF. CDR3 bases: TGCGCCAGCAGCTTGGGGCAGGGGGTGTCACCCCTCCACTTT.